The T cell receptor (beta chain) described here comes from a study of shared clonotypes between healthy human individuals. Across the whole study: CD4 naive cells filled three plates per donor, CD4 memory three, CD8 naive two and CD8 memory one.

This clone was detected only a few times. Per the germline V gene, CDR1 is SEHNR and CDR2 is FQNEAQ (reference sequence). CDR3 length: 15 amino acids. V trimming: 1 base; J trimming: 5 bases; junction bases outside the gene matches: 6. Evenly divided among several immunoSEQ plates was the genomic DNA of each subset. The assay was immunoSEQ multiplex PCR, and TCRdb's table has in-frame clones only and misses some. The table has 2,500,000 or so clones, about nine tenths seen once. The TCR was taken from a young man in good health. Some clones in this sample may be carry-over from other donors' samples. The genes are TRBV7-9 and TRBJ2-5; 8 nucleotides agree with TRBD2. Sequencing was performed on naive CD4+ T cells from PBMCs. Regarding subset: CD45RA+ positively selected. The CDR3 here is CASSLVSGRGETQYF. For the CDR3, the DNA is TGTGCCAGCAGCTTAGTATCCGGGAGGGGGGAGACCCAGTACTTC.